These T cell receptor beta chains were read from a single sample in a study of CD8 T cells in Susac syndrome. TCRdb called the immunoSEQ multiplex PCR reads again in MiXCR, with one record for every CDR3 protein. Here the sample spans roughly 200,000 distinct CDR3 sequences, approximately 95% being singletons. Source material: CD8+ T cells from PBMCs. All receptors come from a human donor with multiple sclerosis. Both conserved end residues are part of each CDR3. The order of the fields is D gene, V gene, clone size, J gene, CDR3 DNA, CDR3 protein. D genes are given only for firm matches. Not every row has a clone size; where given, it reads once, few, many or a size class.

TRBD2	TRBV9	-	TRBJ2-1	TGTGCCAGCAGCGTAGGGAGGACTAGCGGGGGGTACAATGAGCAGTTCTTC	CASSVGRTSGGYNEQFF
-	TRBV24-1	-	TRBJ2-3	TGTGCCACCAGTGTCGACACAGATACGCAGTATTTT	CATSVDTDTQYF
-	TRBV7-2	-	TRBJ2-3	TGTGCCAGCAGCTTAGATTTTGGTCAGCGCACAGATACGCAGTATTTT	CASSLDFGQRTDTQYF
-	TRBV4-1	-	TRBJ2-7	TGCGCCAGCAGCCACAGTAGCTCCTACGAGCAGTACTTC	CASSHSSSYEQYF
TRBD1	TRBV25-1	-	TRBJ2-7	TGTGCCAGCAGTCACGGACAGGACGAGCAGTACTTC	CASSHGQDEQYF
-	TRBV29-1	-	TRBJ2-7	TGCAGCGTTGAGACCAGGGACTCCTACGAGCAGTACTTC	CSVETRDSYEQYF
-	TRBV5-5	once	TRBJ2-1	TGTGCCAGCAGCCTGGACGGGGTGGGGCGGGAGCAGTTCTTC	CASSLDGVGREQFF
-	TRBV7-3	-	TRBJ2-1	TGTGCCAGCAGCTTCCAACTAGCCTCTAATGAGCAGTTCTTC	CASSFQLASNEQFF
-	TRBV7-8	-	TRBJ2-2	TGTGCCAGCAGCTTATCCGGGACTGAAACCGGGGAGCTGTTTTTT	CASSLSGTETGELFF
-	TRBV12-3/TRBV12-4	-	TRBJ1-2	TGTGCCAGCAGTTACGAAGCTAACTATGGCTACACCTTC	CASSYEANYGYTF
-	TRBV7-7	-	TRBJ2-5	TGTGCCAGCAGCTTAGCCCCGGACCCCCGAGGGGAAGAGACCCAGTACTTC	CASSLAPDPRGEETQYF
-	TRBV7-9	-	TRBJ2-3	TGTGCCAGCAGCTCAACCGGTAGCGAGGCAAGATGGGATACGCAGTATTTT	CASSSTGSEARWDTQYF
-	TRBV13	-	TRBJ1-4	TGTGCCAGCAGCTTAGGAGGCACTAGACTGTTTTTT	CASSLGGTRLFF